Below, one TCR beta chain is given with its context. This specimen belongs to a study of patients and donors after allogeneic stem cell transplantation. V trimming: 4 bases; J trimming: 4 bases; junction bases outside the gene matches: 11. The CDR3 spans 16 residues. Per germline, CDR1 KGHDR and CDR2 SFDVKD. TCRdb reprocessed the RT-PCR reads via MiXCR and lists one record per CDR3 protein. There are 920,000 or so distinct CDR3 sequences in the sample; over 15% occur only once, and 5% to 7.5% lies in the top ten. Sequences were obtained from blood, either unsorted or a sorted T cell fraction (not recorded which). This chain links TRBV24-1 with TRBJ2-7, with 8 bases fitting TRBD2. The sequence derives from a human donor who was either an allogeneic HSCT recipient or a stem cell or donor lymphocyte infusion donor (not recorded which). It is not recorded whose cells these are; they may come from a transplant donor. In nucleotides, the CDR3 is TGTGCCACCAGTGACCCCCGCACTAGCGGAAGTTACGAGCAGTACTTC. Protein: CATSDPRTSGSYEQYF.